This T cell receptor beta chain was found in a study of memory CD4+ T cells and cytomegalovirus serostatus. The study's findings and limits: Repertoires predicted CMV serostatus with median bootstrapped AUC of 0.95.

In the case of this clone: The target antigen is unknown.

The sort gate was single viable CD3+CD4+CD8-CD45RO+ cells for memory CD4+ T cells. CMV serostatus came from serum IgG against pp150, pp28, p38, p52. Germline V gene lookup returns CDR1 GTSNPN and CDR2 SVGIG (reference sequence). The length of the CDR3 is 18 residues. The V gene lost 5 bases and the J gene lost 0 bases, with 22 bases spanning the gap. Study processing details: Out-of-frame sequences were removed, leaving about 2,300,000 distinct TCRbeta sequences. The assay was immunoSEQ multiplex PCR, and TCRdb's table has in-frame clones only and misses some. That table gives V, J and clone size, and the DNA gave D and trimming. Of some 73,000 clones detected, around 80% appear once; the ten largest clones hold 2% to 3%.

The sample was memory CD4+ T cells from blood. V is TRBV30 and J is TRBJ2-2; the D gene is possibly TRBD2 (5 bases). The clonotype comes from an adult in good health and CMV-seropositive. CDR3 residues: CAWELGLPAVSNTGELFF. The CDR3 DNA reads TGTGCCTGGGAATTAGGACTGCCGGCCGTCTCGAACACCGGGGAGCTGTTTTTT. The whole variable domain, remainder taken from reference TRBV30 and TRBJ2-2, is SQTIHQWPATLVQPVGSPLSLECTVEGTSNPNLYWYRQAAGRGLQLLFYSVGIGQISSEVPQNLSASRPQDRQFILSSKKLLLSDSGFYLCAWELGLPAVSNTGELFFGEGSRLTVL.